The 16 T cell receptor beta chains below all came from one sample that was sequenced in a study of T cells in Graves' hyperthyroidism and ophthalmopathy (dated 2019 in TCRdb). The library was built by means of multiplex PCR. Sequencing used an Illumina HiSeq 2000. The TCR beta CDR3 regions were amplified from the RNA transcripts. The first round of RT-PCR for the TCR CDR3 was performed with the HTBI primer set and the Qiagen OneStep RT-PCR kit. TCRdb reworked the public reads: Q25 trimming with fastp, MiXCR clone assembly, productive beta chains retained. Identical CDR3 protein sequences are pooled into one entry, listed with their most common genes and DNA. This sample comprises about 510,000 distinct CDR3 sequences, approximately 15% of them detected only once. The ten largest clones represent about 15% of the sample. The sample was blood. Receptors were obtained from a woman in her 40s with Graves' hyperthyroidism.

This clonotype was found many times. The chain joins TRBV27 to TRBJ2-1; 12 bases are a match to TRBD2. Trimming removed 8 bases from V and 6 bases from J; junction bases left unmatched: 11. The length of the CDR3 is 16 residues. Germline loops: CDR1 MNHEY, CDR2 SMNVEV (reference sequence). In nucleotides, the CDR3 is TGTGCCAGCGGCCCGACTAGCGGGAGTATAGGCAATGAGCAGTTCTTC. Translated: CASGPTSGSIGNEQFF.

This clonotype was recorded a few times. The chain recombines TRBV19 with TRBJ1-4; D is unresolved. The CDR3 runs to 14 residues. Germline values: CDR1 LNHDA, CDR2 SQIVND (reference sequence). V lost 6 bases, J lost 5 bases, and 13 bases lay in between. CDR3 protein: CASRTFFGNEKLFF. The CDR3 DNA reads TGTGCCAGTAGGACGTTTTTCGGGAATGAAAAACTGTTTTTT.

The V and J genes are TRBV7-2 and TRBJ1-1; D remains ambiguous. Germline V CDR1 and CDR2: SGHTA, FQGNSA. The V and J ends lost 1 base and 0 bases respectively, with 6 bases between them. This CDR3 comprises 14 residues. This CDR3 is CASSLGVLNTEAFF. The DNA for the CDR3 is TGTGCCAGCAGCTTAGGGGTCCTGAACACTGAAGCTTTCTTT. Full variable domain (remainder filled in from reference TRBV7-2 and TRBJ1-1): GAGVSQSPSNKVTEKGKDVELRCDPISGHTALYWYRQSLGQGLEFLIYFQGNSAPDKSGLPSDRFSAERTGGSVSTLTIQRTQQEDSAVYLCASSLGVLNTEAFFGQGTRLTVV.

In the case of this clonotype: One end of the junction fails to match germline, which may point to a read error. This chain joins TRBV28 and TRBJ1-1; D is possibly TRBD1 (5 bases). The CDR3 has 14 residues. Germline lookup yields CDR1 MDHEN and CDR2 SYDVKM. CDR3 DNA: TGTGCCAGCAGCCCGAGACAGATGAACACTAAAGCTTTCTTT. Residues: CASSPRQMNTKAFF.

This clonotype was recorded a few times. The chain recombines TRBV6-1 with TRBJ1-1, with D possibly matching TRBD1 (6 bases). Trimming cost V 6 bases and J 1 base, with 15 bases left between them. This CDR3 is 15 amino acids long. CDR1 and CDR2 from the germline V gene are MNHNS and SASEGT. CDR3 bases: TGTGCCAGCAGAGAAATAGGGGGGGGGAACACTGAAGCTTTCTTT. Translated: CASREIGGGNTEAFF.

Ten or more counts support this clonotype. The chain uses TRBV2 and TRBJ2-7, with TRBD2 matching 8 bases. CDR3 size: 15 residues. J gave up 2 bases and V 3 bases, and 6 bases lay outside the gene matches. CDR1 and CDR2 from the germline V gene are SNHLY and FYNNEI. The CDR3 region has the DNA TGTGCCAGCAGTGATCGTACTAGCGGAACCTACGAGCAGTACTTC. It is translated as CASSDRTSGTYEQYF.

This chain uses TRBV5-6 with TRBJ2-7; 7 bases map to TRBD2. Germline trimming cut 0 bases from V and 4 bases from J; bases unmatched to any gene: 7. CDR1 and CDR2 (germline): SGHDT, YYEEEE. This CDR3 region has 15 residues. For the CDR3, the DNA is TGTGCCAGCAGCTTGGAGAGTAGCGGGTGGTACGAGCAGTACTTC. Its translation is CASSLESSGWYEQYF.

This clonotype showed up many times. V usage is TRBV19 and J usage is TRBJ1-5; unclear D gene. This CDR3 is 15 amino acids long. The V gene's germline CDR1 is LNHDA and CDR2 SQIVND (reference sequence). V lost 4 bases to trimming and J lost 7 bases, with 17 bases between them. The DNA of the CDR3 is TGTGCCAGTAGTAAGGGCGATGCGGGGAAGCAGCCCCAGCATTTT. Protein: CASSKGDAGKQPQHF.

There are a few counts of this clonotype. The chain couples TRBV9 to TRBJ2-2; D may be TRBD2 (5 bases). Germline CDR1 is SGDLS and CDR2 is YYNGEE. The length of the CDR3 is 14 residues. V was cut by 6 bases and J by 2 bases, with 11 bases left in between. In nucleotides, the CDR3 is TGTGCCAGCATGTCCCGGGATAACACCGGGGAGCTGTTTTTT. Translation gives CASMSRDNTGELFF.

Ten or more counts support this clonotype. This chain joins TRBV13 and TRBJ2-5, with D hard to call. This CDR3 spans 13 amino acids. Deletions cut 5 bases from V and 1 base from J, with 8 bases between. Germline loops: CDR1 PRHDT, CDR2 FYEKMQ (reference sequence). CDR3 amino acids: CASSPTIQETQYF. The CDR3 nucleotides read TGTGCCAGCAGCCCAACGATCCAAGAGACCCAGTACTTC.

This clonotype occurred many times. The gene calls are TRBV7-2 and TRBJ1-2; TRBD1 is a possible D gene (6 bases). The CDR3 is made up of 13 amino acids. Germline lookup yields CDR1 SGHTA and CDR2 FQGNSA. Trimming took off 5 bases at V and 8 bases at J, with 15 bases between the two ends. The CDR3 is CASSLDSGRGYTF. The CDR3 nucleotides are TGTGCCAGCAGCCTGGACAGTGGACGGGGCTACACCTTC.

The chain employs TRBV11-1 and TRBJ2-7, with D maybe TRBD1 (7 bases). Trimming removed 9 bases at V and 4 bases at J, with 31 bases between. The CDR3 has 18 amino acids. The germline V gene encodes CDR1 SGHAT and CDR2 FQDESV (reference sequence). CDR3 bases: TGTGCCAGTAGCCCAGGGGGGCAACCCATCCCTTTAACTTACGAGCAGTACTTC. This codes for CASSPGGQPIPLTYEQYF. The full variable domain, in which reference TRBV11-1 and TRBJ2-7 provide the parts outside the CDR3, is EAEVAQSPRYKITEKSQAVAFWCDPISGHATLYWYRQILGQGPELLVQFQDESVVDDSQLPKDRFSAERLKGVDSTLKIQPAELGDSAMYLCASSPGGQPIPLTYEQYFGPGTRLTVT.

This clonotype has more than one count but fewer than ten. V usage is TRBV28 and J usage is TRBJ2-7; D may correspond to TRBD1 or TRBD2 (6 bases each). V was pared by 3 bases and J by 9 bases, with 15 bases between. CDR1 and CDR2 (germline): MDHEN, SYDVKM. The CDR3 runs 13 residues. The CDR3 protein is CASSFPIGGGQYF. In DNA form, the CDR3 reads TGTGCCAGCAGTTTCCCGATCGGGGGCGGGCAGTACTTC.

In this sample, this clonotype turned up many times. The rearrangement joins TRBV28 to TRBJ2-7, with TRBD1 matching 7 bases. The CDR3 has 15 residues. Germline V gives CDR1 MDHEN, CDR2 SYDVKM. The ends lost 5 bases at V and 1 base at J; junction bases unmatched: 8. In DNA, the CDR3 is TGTGCCAGCAGTCAACTAGGGGGCGGTTCCTACGAGCAGTACTTC. It yields the protein CASSQLGGGSYEQYF. Drawing the rest from reference TRBV28 and TRBJ2-7, the complete variable domain is DVKVTQSSRYLVKRTGEKVFLECVQDMDHENMFWYRQDPGLGLRLIYFSYDVKMKEKGDIPEGYSVSREKKERFSLILESASTNQTSMYLCASSQLGGGSYEQYFGPGTRLTVT.

This clonotype turned up a few times. The chain combines TRBV3-1 with TRBJ2-1; D may be TRBD2 (7 bases). CDR3 length: 15 amino acids. V was pared by 6 bases and J by 3 bases, with 15 bases between. CDR1 and CDR2 (germline): LGHDT, YNNKEL (reference sequence). The CDR3, as DNA: TGTGCCAGCAGAGAGGGGGGGGGCTTCTACAATGAGCAGTTCTTC. Its protein product is CASREGGGFYNEQFF.

In its sample, this clonotype was seen a few times. As DNA, the CDR3 is TGCGCCAGCAGCTGGGCGGATCATGAGCAGTTCTTC. It codes for CASSWADHEQFF. The chain combines TRBV5-1 with TRBJ2-1; no clear D gene. Trimming took off 3 bases at V and 8 bases at J, with 9 bases between the two ends. The CDR3 consists of 12 residues. Germline CDR1 and CDR2: SGHRS and YFSETQ.